This passage covers 2 T cell receptor beta chains from one sample sequenced in a study of control samples from healthy donors and cancer patients. Repertoires were generated with immunoSEQ multiplex PCR, while TCRdb's copy carries only in-frame clones and drops some. This sample has over 150,000 clones, with 94% found just once. Sequencing used blood. The receptors originated from a woman aged 18-29 years in good health.

The gene calls are TRBV9 and TRBJ2-1; 14 nucleotides line up with TRBD2. Germline CDR1 reads SGDLS; CDR2 reads YYNGEE. This CDR3 has 16 residues. V was clipped by 3 bases and J by 7 bases; unmatched bases: 6. The CDR3 reads CASSGQTSGRGNEQFF. The DNA of the CDR3 is TGTGCCAGCAGCGGCCAGACTAGCGGGAGGGGAAATGAGCAGTTCTTC.

The chain links TRBV11-2 to TRBJ1-2; 7 nucleotides align to TRBD1. CDR1 and CDR2 (germline): SGHAT, FQNNGV. The CDR3 extends over 13 amino acids. V trimming: 5 bases; J trimming: 2 bases; junction bases outside the gene matches: 2. The CDR3 bases are TGTGCCAGCAGCCAGGACAGGAACTATGGCTACACCTTC. Translation gives CASSQDRNYGYTF. The full variable domain, with the rest looked up from reference TRBV11-2 and TRBJ1-2, is EAGVAQSPRYKIIEKRQSVAFWCNPISGHATLYWYQQILGQGPKLLIQFQNNGVVDDSQLPKDRFSAERLKGVDSTLKIQPAKLEDSAVYLCASSQDRNYGYTFGSGTRLTVV.